This section outlines one TCR beta chain sequence together with its context. Data came from immunoSEQ multiplex PCR; TCRdb stores just in-frame clones and leaves some out. The sample shows 400,000 to 550,000 clones, around 89% of them seen only once. The sample originates from a study of blood T cell repertoires in COVID-19. Looking at the study overall: Samples of COVID-19 (acute and convalescent) were obtained from the United States, Italy and Spain. T cells, B-cell-depleted T cells, or PBMCs supplied cDNA or gDNA.

V shed 0 bases and J shed 4 bases, with 16 bases lying between them. This CDR3 has 16 residues. Germline CDR1 and CDR2: SGHRS and YFSETQ. This clonotype was obtained from a woman in her 30s with acute or convalescent COVID-19. The chain joins TRBV5-1 to TRBJ1-2; D may be TRBD1 (6 bases). Sequencing was carried out using peripheral blood. The chain's CDR3 is CASSLASQGGLYGYTF. The DNA of the CDR3 is TGCGCCAGCAGCTTGGCCTCACAGGGCGGACTCTATGGCTACACCTTC.